Following are 30 T cell receptor beta chains from one sample sequenced in a study of PD-1 blockade in classical Hodgkin lymphoma. Described time point: cycle 4 day 1 (C4D1), after less than seven weeks of nivolumab. Each patient relapsed following autologous stem cell transplantation, and prior brentuximab vedotin exposure differed. Some clones are missing from TCRdb's copy, which holds only in-frame ones; the method was immunoSEQ multiplex PCR. Counted here are some 22,000 clones, about 73% occurring once; the ten biggest clones make up 15% to 20%. This specimen was peripheral blood mononuclear cells (PBMCs), taken before the fourth cycle of nivolumab. The origin of the receptors is a human donor with classical Hodgkin lymphoma.

The chain employs TRBV6-1 and TRBJ2-1, with D tentatively TRBD1 or TRBD2 (7 bases each). Germline V lookup: CDR1 MNHNS, CDR2 SASEGT. The CDR3 is made up of 16 amino acids. Trimming cost V 4 bases and J 5 bases, with 18 bases left between them. The CDR3 protein is CASSARVGGTDNEQFF. The CDR3 DNA follows: TGTGCCAGCAGTGCGAGGGTCGGGGGGACAGACAATGAGCAGTTCTTC.

This clone was counted between two and nine times. The chain links TRBV14 to TRBJ2-3; 8 bases agree with TRBD2. This CDR3 comprises 15 residues. The germline CDR1 and CDR2 sequences are SGHDN and FVKESK. J gave up 1 base and V 3 bases, and 3 bases lay outside the gene matches. This chain's CDR3 is CASSQELAGTDTQYF. The CDR3 DNA is TGTGCCAGCAGCCAGGAACTAGCGGGCACAGATACGCAGTATTTT.

The chain uses TRBV6-1 and TRBJ2-5, with D unclear. Gene TRBJ2-7 matches the end of the DNA better, so the J call may be wrong. Looked up from germline, CDR1 is MNHNS and CDR2 is SASEGT. The CDR3 is 11 amino acids. This chain's CDR3 is CASALMDEQYF. CDR3 in DNA: TGTGCCAGCGCCCTCATGGACGAGCAGTACTTC.

CDR3 region: CASSLTSGSYEQYF. The CDR3 DNA follows: TGTGCCAGCAGTTTAACTAGCGGGAGCTACGAGCAGTACTTC. V usage is TRBV27 and J usage is TRBJ2-7; 11 nucleotides line up with TRBD2. CDR1 and CDR2 (germline): MNHEY, SMNVEV (reference sequence). The CDR3 runs 14 residues. Trimming took 2 bases from V and 3 from J; bases not matched to a gene: 0.

The chain joins TRBV2 to TRBJ2-2, with 7 bases that match TRBD1. Germline CDR1 is SNHLY and CDR2 is FYNNEI. The CDR3 is 14 residues long. V trimming: 6 bases; J trimming: 3 bases; junction bases outside the gene matches: 4. CDR3 in amino acids: CASREQGYTGELFF. The CDR3 bases are TGTGCCAGCAGGGAACAGGGGTACACCGGGGAGCTGTTTTTT.

This sequence joins TRBV19 and TRBJ2-1; D gene uncertain. Trimming took off 6 bases at V and 5 bases at J, with 14 bases between the two ends. This CDR3 contains 14 residues. Germline V gene lookup returns CDR1 LNHDA and CDR2 SQIVND (reference sequence). Here the CDR3 DNA reads TGTGCCAGTAGCGAGAGGCGGATCCACAATGAGCAGTTCTTC. It is translated as CASSERRIHNEQFF.

This clone was found once. V usage is TRBV19 and J usage is TRBJ2-7, with D tentatively TRBD1 or TRBD2 (5 bases each). Trimming took 5 bases from V and 2 from J, leaving 22 bases between them. Germline lookup yields CDR1 LNHDA and CDR2 SQIVND (reference sequence). The CDR3 runs 17 residues. CDR3 DNA sequence: TGTGCCAGTAGTGCCTCCTCCTGGGACGGGTCCCCCTACGAGCAGTACTTC. Translating gives CASSASSWDGSPYEQYF.

In its sample, this clone was seen a few times. The V call is TRBV5-6, the J call TRBJ2-4; 12 nucleotides line up with TRBD2. V was clipped by 4 bases and J by 8 bases; unmatched bases: 7. The CDR3 contains 15 residues. Looked up from germline, CDR1 is SGHDT and CDR2 is YYEEEE. CDR3 in amino acids: CASSGLTSGSYIQYF. The CDR3 coding sequence is TGTGCCAGCAGCGGACTGACTAGCGGGAGTTACATTCAGTACTTC.

This clone was seen more than once but under ten times. The V and J genes are TRBV29-1 and TRBJ2-2, with D unresolved. From germline, CDR1 is SQVTM and CDR2 ANQGSEA. Trimming left V 6 bases short and J 7 bases short, with 15 bases between. The CDR3 consists of 13 residues. As DNA, the CDR3 is TGCAGCGTCGCCCCAGGCGGTTACGGGGAGCTGTTTTTT. The encoded protein is CSVAPGGYGELFF.

This chain joins TRBV4-1 and TRBJ1-5; no reliable D call. V lost 5 bases, J lost 2 bases, and 13 bases lay in between. CDR1 and CDR2 (germline): MGHRA, YSYEKL. CDR3 size: 15 residues. Here the CDR3 reads CASSGWLRGNQPQHF. The CDR3 coding sequence is TGCGCCAGCAGCGGATGGCTTAGAGGCAATCAGCCCCAGCATTTT.

The chain has TRBV13 and TRBJ2-7; D gene uncertain. The germline CDR1 and CDR2 sequences are PRHDT and FYEKMQ (reference sequence). Trimming shortened V by 5 bases and J by 0 bases, and 17 bases separated the two germline ends. This CDR3 is 16 amino acids long. CDR3 nucleotide sequence: TGTGCCAGCAGCCCCGCGGAAGTGCGGAGCTCCTACGAGCAGTACTTC. Protein sequence: CASSPAEVRSSYEQYF.

The CDR3 coding sequence is TGTGCAACTAATCGGGGGGGATTCAACTATGGCTACACCTTC. This codes for CATNRGGFNYGYTF. V and J are TRBV5-6 and TRBJ1-2, with D tentatively TRBD1 (5 bases). CDR1 is SGHDT and CDR2 is YYEEEE in the germline V gene. The CDR3 is 14 residues long.

The chain recombines TRBV19 with TRBJ2-3; the D is unclear. From germline, CDR1 is LNHDA and CDR2 SQIVND (reference sequence). Trimming stripped 2 bases from V and 0 bases from J, with 12 bases between. This CDR3 is built from 16 residues. CDR3 loop: CASSINSASSTDTQYF. The CDR3 coding sequence is TGTGCCAGTAGTATAAACAGCGCGAGTAGCACAGATACGCAGTATTTT.

The J gene is TRBJ1-1, the V gene TRBV5-8; a possible D gene is TRBD1 (5 bases). V lost 2 bases and J 4 bases, leaving 15 bases between the germline ends. CDR1 is SGHTS, CDR2 YDEGEE, per germline. The CDR3 contains 15 residues. CDR3 sequence reads: CASSLPGSVFTEAFF. DNA for the CDR3: TGTGCCAGCAGCTTACCAGGGTCGGTTTTCACTGAAGCTTTCTTT.

This chain links TRBV5-8 with TRBJ1-5; possibly TRBD1 for D (5 bases). Trimming removed 0 bases at V and 0 bases at J, with 10 bases between. This CDR3 is built from 16 residues. Germline V gene lookup returns CDR1 SGHTS and CDR2 YDEGEE. The CDR3 reads CASSLGQGYSNQPQHF. CDR3 DNA: TGTGCCAGCAGCTTGGGCCAGGGTTATAGCAATCAGCCCCAGCATTTT.

This clone was found a few times. The chain links TRBV2 to TRBJ2-7, with TRBD2 matching 12 bases. Trimming at V came to 2 bases and at J to 9 bases, leaving 8 bases not matched to a gene. The CDR3 runs to 15 residues. From germline, CDR1 is SNHLY and CDR2 FYNNEI. The CDR3 sequence: CASSERPSGRDGQYF. The CDR3 coding sequence is TGTGCCAGCAGTGAAAGGCCTAGCGGGAGGGATGGGCAGTACTTC.

This sequence joins TRBV13 and TRBJ2-1, with D possibly matching TRBD2 (5 bases). CDR1 is PRHDT and CDR2 is FYEKMQ in the germline V gene (reference sequence). The CDR3 consists of 14 residues. V was shortened by 5 bases and J by 5 bases, with 13 bases between the two germline ends. This CDR3 reads CASSEDFKDNEQFF. In DNA form, the CDR3 reads TGTGCCAGCAGCGAGGACTTCAAAGACAATGAGCAGTTCTTC.

This clone occurred once. This chain connects TRBV2 to TRBJ1-2; the match to TRBD1 covers 7 bases. The CDR3 spans 16 residues. Germline lookup yields CDR1 SNHLY and CDR2 FYNNEI. V gave up 0 bases and J gave up 8 bases; unmatched junction bases: 12. This CDR3 reads CASSEAATGPGRGYTF. Written as DNA, the CDR3 is TGTGCCAGCAGTGAAGCCGCGACAGGGCCAGGACGAGGCTACACCTTC.

This rearrangement joins TRBV13 to TRBJ1-5; 7 bases align to TRBD1. This CDR3 has 16 residues. J lost 3 bases, V lost 6 bases, and 11 bases had no gene match. Looked up from germline, CDR1 is PRHDT and CDR2 is FYEKMQ (reference sequence). The CDR3 spells CASSFRGTVVNQPQHF. For the CDR3, the DNA is TGTGCCAGCAGTTTCAGAGGGACAGTAGTCAATCAGCCCCAGCATTTT.

This clone was counted a few times. The rearrangement uses TRBV7-6 and TRBJ2-7; D ambiguous. Trimming left V 5 bases short and J 6 bases short, with 14 bases between. CDR1 and CDR2 (germline): SGHVS, FNYEAQ. The CDR3 contains 13 residues. The CDR3 nucleotides are TGTGCCAGCAGCGCCCGTACCCCCGGCGAGCAGTACTTC. This codes for CASSARTPGEQYF.

This clone has a single count. The chain uses TRBV11-2 and TRBJ2-2; no reliable D call. The V gene lost 5 bases and the J gene lost 3 bases, with 10 bases spanning the gap. CDR1 is SGHAT, CDR2 FQNNGV, per germline. This CDR3 contains 14 residues. The CDR3 region is CASSQVVHTGELFF. For the CDR3, the DNA is TGTGCCAGCAGCCAGGTTGTCCACACCGGGGAGCTGTTTTTT.

The chain recombines TRBV5-1 with TRBJ1-4; 7 bases map to TRBD1. CDR3 length: 15 amino acids. Looked up from germline, CDR1 is SGHRS and CDR2 is YFSETQ. The junction had 6 bases not matched to a gene; V was cut back by 2 bases and J by 5 bases. CDR3 loop: CASSFVGTENEKLFF. CDR3 DNA: TGCGCCAGCAGCTTCGTAGGGACAGAAAATGAAAAACTGTTTTTT.

V usage is TRBV14 and J usage is TRBJ2-5, with D tentatively TRBD2 (5 bases). V was trimmed by 2 bases and J by 8 bases, leaving 12 bases between them. Per the germline V gene, CDR1 is SGHDN and CDR2 is FVKESK. This CDR3 contains 13 residues. CDR3 protein: CASSQPGSVTQYF. The CDR3 DNA reads TGTGCCAGCAGCCAACCGGGATCGGTAACCCAGTACTTC.

The chain uses TRBV29-1 and TRBJ2-4, with 9 bases fitting TRBD1. Per germline, CDR1 SQVTM and CDR2 ANQGSEA. Trimming cost V 2 bases and J 6 bases; bases outside gene matches: 2. This CDR3 region has 13 residues. The chain's CDR3 is CSVEPDRGNIQYF. The CDR3 DNA reads as TGCAGCGTTGAACCGGACAGGGGAAACATTCAGTACTTC.

The chain is built from TRBV25-1 and TRBJ2-2; D possibly corresponds to TRBD1 (5 bases). Trimming removed 4 bases from V and 3 bases from J, with 15 bases in between. CDR1 and CDR2 (germline): MGHDK, SYGVNS. CDR3 length equals 16 residues. The DNA for the CDR3 is TGTGCCAGCAGTGGGACACTTGGGTCGTACACCGGGGAGCTGTTTTTT. This translates into CASSGTLGSYTGELFF. The variable domain in full, completed from reference TRBV25-1 and TRBJ2-2, reads EADIYQTPRYLVIGTGKKITLECSQTMGHDKMYWYQQDPGMELHLIHYSYGVNSTEKGDLSSESTVSRIRTEHFPLTLESARPSHTSQYLCASSGTLGSYTGELFFGEGSRLTVL.

The chain combines TRBV19 with TRBJ2-1; no reliable D call. Trimming stripped 1 base from V and 2 bases from J, with 6 bases between. CDR1 and CDR2 from the germline V gene are LNHDA and SQIVND (reference sequence). The CDR3 consists of 14 residues. CDR3: CASSIVPTYNEQFF. In DNA, the CDR3 is TGTGCCAGTAGTATAGTCCCAACCTACAATGAGCAGTTCTTC.

This chain links TRBV6-1 with TRBJ2-7; a weak D match, TRBD1 (6 bases). Germline CDR1 is MNHNS and CDR2 is SASEGT. The V end lost 3 bases, the J end lost 5 bases, and 11 bases lay between the germline ends. The CDR3 length is 13 residues. CDR3 sequence reads: CASSDPRGNEQYF. The CDR3 DNA follows: TGTGCCAGCAGTGATCCCAGGGGTAACGAGCAGTACTTC.

The chain combines TRBV27 with TRBJ2-1; TRBD2 matches 8 bases. Germline CDR1 is MNHEY and CDR2 is SMNVEV (reference sequence). With 0 bases clipped from V and 3 bases from J, the junction kept 1 base outside the gene matches. CDR3 length: 15 amino acids. The CDR3 region has the DNA TGTGCCAGCAGTTTATCAACTAGCGGCTACAATGAGCAGTTCTTC. Translating it yields CASSLSTSGYNEQFF.

The J gene is TRBJ1-5, the V gene TRBV6-1; a weak D match, TRBD1 (5 bases). V was cut by 6 bases and J by 2 bases, with 11 bases left in between. The V gene's germline CDR1 is MNHNS and CDR2 SASEGT. This CDR3 is 14 amino acids long. The CDR3 bases are TGTGCCAGCAGGTACCAGGGTGGCAATCAGCCCCAGCATTTT. It codes for CASRYQGGNQPQHF.

The chain combines TRBV5-1 with TRBJ2-3; D is perhaps TRBD2 (5 bases). There are 15 residues in the CDR3. V was shortened by 1 base and J by 0 bases, with 9 bases between the two germline ends. CDR1 and CDR2 from the germline V gene are SGHRS and YFSETQ. CDR3 loop: CASSLWGVSTDTQYF. The CDR3 bases are TGCGCCAGCAGCTTGTGGGGAGTTAGCACAGATACGCAGTATTTT.